This is a list of T cell receptor beta chains from one sample in a study of beta chain features in type 1 diabetes. TCRdb's copy holds only in-frame clones and misses some; the assay was immunoSEQ multiplex PCR. The sample shows about 150,000 clones, around 9% of them seen only once. Material: central memory CD4+ T cells from blood. These receptors all stem from a woman in her twenties or thirties with type 1 diabetes. The CDR3 runs from the conserved cysteine through the conserved F or W. Fields, in order: clone size, J gene, D gene, V gene, CDR3 DNA, CDR3 protein. The D gene is left open where the match is weak. Size is omitted from some rows. Given values are once, few, many or a class for expanded clones.

clone_size: many; j_call: TRBJ2-1; d_call: TRBD2; v_call: TRBV13; cdr3_nt: TGTGCCAGCAGCTTGATACTAGCGGGAGTTGATGAGCAGTTCTTC; cdr3_aa: CASSLILAGVDEQFF
clone_size: few; j_call: TRBJ1-2; d_call: TRBD1; v_call: TRBV5-1; cdr3_nt: TGCGCCAGCAGCTGGGGGACAGGGGGGTTTGATGGCTACACCTTC; cdr3_aa: CASSWGTGGFDGYTF
clone_size: few; j_call: TRBJ2-1; d_call: -; v_call: TRBV30; cdr3_nt: TGTGCCTGGGGCCTCGGACTACTCAATGAGCAGTTCTTC; cdr3_aa: CAWGLGLLNEQFF
clone_size: few; j_call: TRBJ2-7; d_call: TRBD2; v_call: TRBV5-1; cdr3_nt: TGCGCCAGCAGCCCCGGGACTAGCGATACCTACGAGCAGTACTTC; cdr3_aa: CASSPGTSDTYEQYF
clone_size: -; j_call: TRBJ2-1; d_call: -; v_call: TRBV27; cdr3_nt: TGTGCCAGCAGTCGACAGGCCTTGAACAATGAGCAGTTCTTC; cdr3_aa: CASSRQALNNEQFF
clone_size: -; j_call: TRBJ2-4; d_call: -; v_call: TRBV2; cdr3_nt: TGTGCCGCGCACGGGGGAGCCAAAAACATTCAGTACTTC; cdr3_aa: CAAHGGAKNIQYF
clone_size: few; j_call: TRBJ2-2; d_call: -; v_call: TRBV7-9; cdr3_nt: TGTGCCAGCAGCTTAGTCAGGAACACCGGGGAGCTGTTTTTT; cdr3_aa: CASSLVRNTGELFF
clone_size: -; j_call: TRBJ2-2; d_call: TRBD2; v_call: TRBV11-3; cdr3_nt: TGTGCCAGCAGATACGGGACTAGCGGGGAGCTGTTTTTT; cdr3_aa: CASRYGTSGELFF
clone_size: few; j_call: TRBJ1-3; d_call: -; v_call: TRBV5-1; cdr3_nt: TGCGCCAGCACCGACGGGGGAAGAGGAAACACCATATATTTT; cdr3_aa: CASTDGGRGNTIYF
clone_size: -; j_call: TRBJ2-7; d_call: TRBD2; v_call: TRBV2; cdr3_nt: TGTGCCAGCAGTTCCCGGATAGCGGGAGAGGGGTCCTACGAGCAGTACTTC; cdr3_aa: CASSSRIAGEGSYEQYF
clone_size: -; j_call: TRBJ2-5; d_call: -; v_call: TRBV10-3; cdr3_nt: TGTGCCATCAGTGAGCCCTCAGGGGAGCGGGAGACCCAGTACTTC; cdr3_aa: CAISEPSGERETQYF
clone_size: few; j_call: TRBJ2-1; d_call: -; v_call: TRBV5-4; cdr3_nt: TGTGCCAGCAGCTTTCGACAGTCTGAGCAGTTCTTC; cdr3_aa: CASSFRQSEQFF
clone_size: few; j_call: TRBJ1-1; d_call: TRBD1; v_call: TRBV9; cdr3_nt: TGTGCCAGCAGCGGGCGGACAGGGCGGGTCACTGAAGCTTTCTTT; cdr3_aa: CASSGRTGRVTEAFF
clone_size: -; j_call: TRBJ1-5; d_call: -; v_call: TRBV27; cdr3_nt: TGTGCCAGCAGTTCACAGGGAGGGAGAGATCAGCCCCAGCATTTT; cdr3_aa: CASSSQGGRDQPQHF
clone_size: few; j_call: TRBJ2-3; d_call: TRBD2; v_call: TRBV29-1; cdr3_nt: TGCAGCGTCATACTAGCGGGGACAACAGATACGCAGTATTTT; cdr3_aa: CSVILAGTTDTQYF
clone_size: -; j_call: TRBJ2-7; d_call: -; v_call: TRBV14; cdr3_nt: TGTGCCAGCAGCCAATTCGGCGGGACGGTCTCCGAGCAGTACTTC; cdr3_aa: CASSQFGGTVSEQYF
clone_size: -; j_call: TRBJ2-3; d_call: -; v_call: TRBV9; cdr3_nt: TGTGCCAGCAGCCAAACCAGGCGCACAGATACGCAGTATTTT; cdr3_aa: CASSQTRRTDTQYF
clone_size: -; j_call: TRBJ1-1; d_call: TRBD1; v_call: TRBV15; cdr3_nt: TGTGCCACCAGCAGAGACTTAACAGGGGGCACTGAAGCTTTCTTT; cdr3_aa: CATSRDLTGGTEAFF
clone_size: few; j_call: TRBJ1-1; d_call: -; v_call: TRBV25-1; cdr3_nt: TGTGCCAGCAGTGAAGTGGGGGCGGGGGGCACTGAAGCTTTCTTT; cdr3_aa: CASSEVGAGGTEAFF
clone_size: few; j_call: TRBJ2-3; d_call: -; v_call: TRBV28; cdr3_nt: TGTGCCAGCAGACCATCCGACGGGACAGGTGGCGGGGGCCTTCGTTTT; cdr3_aa: CASRPSDGTGGGGLRF
clone_size: -; j_call: TRBJ2-1; d_call: TRBD2; v_call: TRBV7-3; cdr3_nt: TGTGCCAGCAGCCTAATAGCGGGGACTTACAATGAGCAGTTCTTC; cdr3_aa: CASSLIAGTYNEQFF
clone_size: -; j_call: TRBJ2-5; d_call: TRBD2; v_call: TRBV18; cdr3_nt: TGTGCCAGCTCCAGCAGGACTAGCCCAGAAGAGACCCAGTACTTC; cdr3_aa: CASSSRTSPEETQYF
clone_size: -; j_call: TRBJ2-3; d_call: TRBD2; v_call: TRBV2; cdr3_nt: TGTGCCAGCAGTGATGGGCGGGAGGGAGATACGCAGTATTTT; cdr3_aa: CASSDGREGDTQYF
clone_size: -; j_call: TRBJ2-5; d_call: TRBD1; v_call: TRBV6-1; cdr3_nt: TGTGCCAGCAGTCCCGGGACAGGGGGCCAGAAGTACTTC; cdr3_aa: CASSPGTGGQKYF
clone_size: few; j_call: TRBJ1-1; d_call: -; v_call: TRBV18; cdr3_nt: TGTGCCAGCTCAGATGTGCGCACTGAAGCTTTCTTT; cdr3_aa: CASSDVRTEAFF
clone_size: -; j_call: TRBJ1-1; d_call: TRBD1; v_call: TRBV5-6; cdr3_nt: TGTGCCAGCAGCTTGGAGGGCAGGGGGATGAACACTGAAGCTTTCTTT; cdr3_aa: CASSLEGRGMNTEAFF
clone_size: -; j_call: TRBJ1-1; d_call: TRBD1; v_call: TRBV5-1; cdr3_nt: TGCGCCAGCAGCTCCACCGGGACAGGGGGGAACACTGAAGCTTTCTTT; cdr3_aa: CASSSTGTGGNTEAFF